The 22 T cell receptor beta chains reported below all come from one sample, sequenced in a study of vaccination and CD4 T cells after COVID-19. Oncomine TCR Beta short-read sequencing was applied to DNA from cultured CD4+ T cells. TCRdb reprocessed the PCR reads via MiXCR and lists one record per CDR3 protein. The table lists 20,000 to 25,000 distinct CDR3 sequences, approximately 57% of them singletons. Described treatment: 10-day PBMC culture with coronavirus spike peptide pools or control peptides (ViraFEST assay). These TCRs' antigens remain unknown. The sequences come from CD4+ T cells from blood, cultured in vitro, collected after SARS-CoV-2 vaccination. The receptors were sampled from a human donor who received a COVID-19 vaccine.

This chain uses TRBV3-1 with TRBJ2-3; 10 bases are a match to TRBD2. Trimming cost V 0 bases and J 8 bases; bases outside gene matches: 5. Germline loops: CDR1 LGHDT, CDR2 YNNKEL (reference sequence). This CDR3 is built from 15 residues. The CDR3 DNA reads TGTGCCAGCAGCCAAGACCTAGCGGGGGCAGGTACGCAGTATTTT. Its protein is CASSQDLAGAGTQYF.

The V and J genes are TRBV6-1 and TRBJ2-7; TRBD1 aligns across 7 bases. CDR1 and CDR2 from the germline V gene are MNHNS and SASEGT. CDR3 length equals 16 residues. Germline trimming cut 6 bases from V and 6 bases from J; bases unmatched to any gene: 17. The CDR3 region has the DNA TGTGCCAGCAGGGAGACCGGGACAGTGGGCTTGGGCGAGCAGTACTTC. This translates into CASRETGTVGLGEQYF.

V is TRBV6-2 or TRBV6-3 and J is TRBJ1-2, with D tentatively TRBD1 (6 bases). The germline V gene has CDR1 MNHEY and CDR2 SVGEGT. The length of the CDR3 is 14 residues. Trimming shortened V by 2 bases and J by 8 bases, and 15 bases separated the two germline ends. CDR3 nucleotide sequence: TGTGCCAGCAGTTACGACGGGGGGCTGGAAGGCTACACCTTC. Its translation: CASSYDGGLEGYTF.

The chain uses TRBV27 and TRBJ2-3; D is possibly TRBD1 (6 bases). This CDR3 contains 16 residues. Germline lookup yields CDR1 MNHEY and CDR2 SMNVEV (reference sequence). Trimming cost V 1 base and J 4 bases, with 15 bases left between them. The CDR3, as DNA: TGTGCCAGCAGTTTATACAGGGACGGAGTGCCAGATACGCAGTATTTT. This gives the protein CASSLYRDGVPDTQYF.

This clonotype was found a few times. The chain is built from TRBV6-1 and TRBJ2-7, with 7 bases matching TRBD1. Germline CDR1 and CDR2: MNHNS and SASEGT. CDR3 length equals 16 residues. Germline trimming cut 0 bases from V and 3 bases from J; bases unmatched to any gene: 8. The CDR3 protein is CASSEASANRGYEQYF. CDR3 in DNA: TGTGCCAGCAGTGAAGCGTCGGCCAACAGGGGCTACGAGCAGTACTTC.

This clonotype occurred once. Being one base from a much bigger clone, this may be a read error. CDR3 nucleotide sequence: TGTGCCAGCAGCTTTCCGGGGACAGACTCCACCGGGGAGCCGTTTTTT. This gives the protein CASSFPGTDSTGEPFF. This chain joins TRBV5-4 and TRBJ2-2; 7 bases are shared with TRBD1. Germline CDR1 is SGHNT and CDR2 is YYREEE (reference sequence). The CDR3 runs 16 residues.

CDR3 DNA sequence: TGTGCCAGCAGCTGGGCGGTAGGCCAGCCCCAGCATTTT. Translation gives CASSWAVGQPQHF. The chain is built from TRBV11-2 and TRBJ1-5; D is ambiguous. The CDR3 consists of 13 residues. V lost 4 bases, J lost 7 bases, and 11 bases lay in between. Germline CDR1 SGHAT, CDR2 FQNNGV.

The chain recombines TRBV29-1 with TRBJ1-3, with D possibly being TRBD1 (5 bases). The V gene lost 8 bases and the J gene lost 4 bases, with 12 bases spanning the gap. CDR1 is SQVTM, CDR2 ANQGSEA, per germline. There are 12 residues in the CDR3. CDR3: CSTRGPGNTIYF. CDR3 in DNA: TGCAGCACTCGGGGCCCAGGAAACACCATATATTTT.

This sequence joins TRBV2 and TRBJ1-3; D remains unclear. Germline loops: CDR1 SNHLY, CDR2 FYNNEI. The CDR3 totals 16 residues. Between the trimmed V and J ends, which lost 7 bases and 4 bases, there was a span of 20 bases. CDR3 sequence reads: CASKVSRVRGGNTIYF. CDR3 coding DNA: TGTGCCAGCAAAGTTAGCCGGGTCCGAGGCGGAAACACCATATATTTT.

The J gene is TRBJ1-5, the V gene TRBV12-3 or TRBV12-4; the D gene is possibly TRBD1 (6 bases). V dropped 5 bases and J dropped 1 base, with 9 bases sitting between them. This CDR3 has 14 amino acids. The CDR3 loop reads CASSETGSNQPQHF. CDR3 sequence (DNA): TGTGCCAGCAGTGAGACAGGAAGCAATCAGCCCCAGCATTTT.

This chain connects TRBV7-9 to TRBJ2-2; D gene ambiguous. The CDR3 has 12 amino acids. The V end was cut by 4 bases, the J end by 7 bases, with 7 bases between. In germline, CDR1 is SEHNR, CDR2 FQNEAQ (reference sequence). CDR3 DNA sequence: TGTGCCAGCAGCTCCCGACGCGGGGAGCTGTTTTTT. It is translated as CASSSRRGELFF.

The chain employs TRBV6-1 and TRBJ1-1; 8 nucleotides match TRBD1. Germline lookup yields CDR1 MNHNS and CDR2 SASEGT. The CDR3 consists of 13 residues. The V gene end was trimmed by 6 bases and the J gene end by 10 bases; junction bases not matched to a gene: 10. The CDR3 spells CASSKPTGGTAFF. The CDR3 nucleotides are TGTGCCAGCAGCAAACCCACAGGGGGGACAGCTTTCTTT.

The CDR3: CSARKGPTDTQYF. The CDR3 bases are TGCAGTGCTAGAAAGGGGCCTACAGATACGCAGTATTTT. V usage is TRBV20-1 and J usage is TRBJ2-3; a weak D match, TRBD1 (5 bases). The germline V gene encodes CDR1 DFQATT and CDR2 SNEGSKA (reference sequence). Trimming left V 2 bases short and J 3 bases short, with 9 bases between. The CDR3 is made up of 13 amino acids.

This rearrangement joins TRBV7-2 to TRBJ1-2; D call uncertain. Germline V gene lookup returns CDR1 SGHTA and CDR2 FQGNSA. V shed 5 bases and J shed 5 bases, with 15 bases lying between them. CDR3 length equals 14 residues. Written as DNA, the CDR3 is TGTGCCAGCAGCCCAAGGAGACGGGGTTATGGCTACACCTTC. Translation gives CASSPRRRGYGYTF.

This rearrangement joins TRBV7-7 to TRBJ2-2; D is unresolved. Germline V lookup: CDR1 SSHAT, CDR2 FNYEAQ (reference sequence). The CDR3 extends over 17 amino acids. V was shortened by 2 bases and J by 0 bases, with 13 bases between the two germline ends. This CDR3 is CASSLRRVTANTGELFF. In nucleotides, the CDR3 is TGTGCCAGCAGCTTACGTCGGGTCACCGCGAACACCGGGGAGCTGTTTTTT.

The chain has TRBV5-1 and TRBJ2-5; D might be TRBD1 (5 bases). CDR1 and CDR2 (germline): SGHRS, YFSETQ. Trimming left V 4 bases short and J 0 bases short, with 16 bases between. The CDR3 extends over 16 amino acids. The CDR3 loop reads CASSPDGQLNQETQYF. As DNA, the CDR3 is TGCGCCAGCAGCCCGGATGGACAACTAAACCAAGAGACCCAGTACTTC.

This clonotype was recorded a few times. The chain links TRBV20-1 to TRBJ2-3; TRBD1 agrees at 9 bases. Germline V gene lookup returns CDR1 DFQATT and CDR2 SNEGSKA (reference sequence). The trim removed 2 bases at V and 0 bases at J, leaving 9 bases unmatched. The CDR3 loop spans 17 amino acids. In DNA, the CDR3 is TGCAGTGCTAGACCCAATACAGGGGGCCGAAGCACAGATACGCAGTATTTT. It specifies CSARPNTGGRSTDTQYF.

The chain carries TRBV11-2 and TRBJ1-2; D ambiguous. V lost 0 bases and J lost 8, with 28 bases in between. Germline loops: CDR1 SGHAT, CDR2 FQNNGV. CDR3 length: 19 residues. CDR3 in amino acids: CASSLDLSPRTPGFRGYTF. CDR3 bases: TGTGCCAGCAGCTTAGATCTCTCCCCCCGGACGCCCGGATTCAGGGGCTACACCTTC. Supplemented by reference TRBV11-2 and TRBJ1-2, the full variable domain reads EAGVAQSPRYKIIEKRQSVAFWCNPISGHATLYWYQQILGQGPKLLIQFQNNGVVDDSQLPKDRFSAERLKGVDSTLKIQPAKLEDSAVYLCASSLDLSPRTPGFRGYTFGSGTRLTVV.

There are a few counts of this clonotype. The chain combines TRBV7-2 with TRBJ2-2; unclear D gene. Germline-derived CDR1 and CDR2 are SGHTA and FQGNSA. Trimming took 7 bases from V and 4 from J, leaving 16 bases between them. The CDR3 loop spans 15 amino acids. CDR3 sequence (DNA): TGTGCCAGCACCATGGACCAGCGCGGCACCGGGGAGCTGTTTTTT. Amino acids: CASTMDQRGTGELFF. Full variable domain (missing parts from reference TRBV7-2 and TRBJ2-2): GAGVSQSPSNKVTEKGKDVELRCDPISGHTALYWYRQSLGQGLEFLIYFQGNSAPDKSGLPSDRFSAERTGGSVSTLTIQRTQQEDSAVYLCASTMDQRGTGELFFGEGSRLTVL.

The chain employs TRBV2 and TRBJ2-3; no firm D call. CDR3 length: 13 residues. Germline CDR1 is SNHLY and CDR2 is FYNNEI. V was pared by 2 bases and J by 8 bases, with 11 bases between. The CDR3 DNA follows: TGTGCCAGCAGTGAAAGTAGACGGCTTACGCAGTATTTT. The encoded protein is CASSESRRLTQYF.

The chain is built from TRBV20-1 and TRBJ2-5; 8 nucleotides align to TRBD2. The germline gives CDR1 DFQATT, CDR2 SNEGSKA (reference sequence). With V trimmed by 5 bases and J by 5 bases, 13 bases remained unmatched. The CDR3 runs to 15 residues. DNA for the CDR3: TGCAGTGCTCCTTTTATGTCGGGGGGGGAGGAGACCCAGTACTTC. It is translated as CSAPFMSGGEETQYF.

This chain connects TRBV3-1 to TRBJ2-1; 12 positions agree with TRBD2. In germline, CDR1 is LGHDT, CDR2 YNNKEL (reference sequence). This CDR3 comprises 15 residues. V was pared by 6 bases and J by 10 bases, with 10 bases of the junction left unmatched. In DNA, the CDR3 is TGTGCCAGCAGTCGGACTAGCGGGGTACGTCCGGAGCAGTTCTTC. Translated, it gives CASSRTSGVRPEQFF.